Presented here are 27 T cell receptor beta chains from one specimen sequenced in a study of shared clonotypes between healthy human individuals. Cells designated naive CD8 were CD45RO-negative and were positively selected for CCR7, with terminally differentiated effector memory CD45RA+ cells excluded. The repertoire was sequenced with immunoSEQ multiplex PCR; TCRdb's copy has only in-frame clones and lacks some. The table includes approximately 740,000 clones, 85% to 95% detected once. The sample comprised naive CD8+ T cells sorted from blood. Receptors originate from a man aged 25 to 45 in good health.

This CDR3 reads CSVESATTVGKLFF. CDR3 coding DNA: TGCAGCGTTGAATCGGCGACCACGGTAGGGAAACTGTTTTTT. The rearrangement joins TRBV29-1 to TRBJ1-4; no reliable D call. Trimming cost V 2 bases and J 11 bases, with 18 bases left between them. This CDR3 is built from 14 residues. Germline V gene sequence: CDR1 SQVTM, CDR2 ANQGSEA.

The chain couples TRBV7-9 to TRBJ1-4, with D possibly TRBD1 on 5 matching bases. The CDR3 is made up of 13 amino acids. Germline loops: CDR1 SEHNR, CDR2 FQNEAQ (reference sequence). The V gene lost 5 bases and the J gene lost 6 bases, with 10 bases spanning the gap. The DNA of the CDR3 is TGTGCCAGCAGCCCAGCGGGGGATGAAAAACTGTTTTTT. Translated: CASSPAGDEKLFF.

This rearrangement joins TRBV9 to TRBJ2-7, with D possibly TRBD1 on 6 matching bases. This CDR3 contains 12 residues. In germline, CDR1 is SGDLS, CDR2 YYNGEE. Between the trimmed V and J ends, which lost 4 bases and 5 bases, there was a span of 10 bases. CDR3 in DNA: TGTGCCAGCAGCTCGTCAGGGGACGAGCAGTACTTC. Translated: CASSSSGDEQYF.

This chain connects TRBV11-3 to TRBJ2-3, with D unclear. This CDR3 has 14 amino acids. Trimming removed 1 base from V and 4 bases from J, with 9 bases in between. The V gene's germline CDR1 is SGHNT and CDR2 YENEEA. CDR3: CASSLAGTPDTQYF. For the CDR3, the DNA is TGTGCCAGCAGCTTAGCCGGCACCCCAGATACGCAGTATTTT.

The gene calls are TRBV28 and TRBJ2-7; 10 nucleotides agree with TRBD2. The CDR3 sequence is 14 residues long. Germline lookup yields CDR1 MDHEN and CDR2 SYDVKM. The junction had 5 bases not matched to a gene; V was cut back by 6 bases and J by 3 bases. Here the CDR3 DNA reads TGTGCCAGCAGCCCACTAGCGGGACTCTACGAGCAGTACTTC. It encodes CASSPLAGLYEQYF.

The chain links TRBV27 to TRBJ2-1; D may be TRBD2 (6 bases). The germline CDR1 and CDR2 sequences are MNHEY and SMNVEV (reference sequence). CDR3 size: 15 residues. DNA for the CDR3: TGTGCAACATCTAGACCGGGAGCCGTCGACAATGAGCAGTTCTTC. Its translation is CATSRPGAVDNEQFF.

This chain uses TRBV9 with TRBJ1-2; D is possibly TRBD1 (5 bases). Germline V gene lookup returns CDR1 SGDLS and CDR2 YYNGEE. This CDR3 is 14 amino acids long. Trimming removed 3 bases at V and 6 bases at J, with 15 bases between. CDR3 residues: CASSDPSGLDGYTF. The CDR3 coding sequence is TGTGCCAGCAGCGACCCCTCAGGGTTGGATGGCTACACCTTC.

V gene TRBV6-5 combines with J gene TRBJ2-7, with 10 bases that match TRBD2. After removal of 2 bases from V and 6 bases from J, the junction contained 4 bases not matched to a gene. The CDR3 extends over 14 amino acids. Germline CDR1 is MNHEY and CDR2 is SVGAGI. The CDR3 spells CASSYRAGGGEQYF. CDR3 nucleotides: TGTGCCAGCAGTTACAGAGCGGGAGGGGGCGAGCAGTACTTC.

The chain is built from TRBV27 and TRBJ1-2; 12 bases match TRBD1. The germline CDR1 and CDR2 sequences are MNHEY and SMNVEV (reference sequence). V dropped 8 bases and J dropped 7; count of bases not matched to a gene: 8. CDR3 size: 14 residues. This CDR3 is CASRPGTGGRGYTF. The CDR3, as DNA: TGTGCCAGCCGCCCCGGGACAGGGGGCCGTGGCTACACCTTC.

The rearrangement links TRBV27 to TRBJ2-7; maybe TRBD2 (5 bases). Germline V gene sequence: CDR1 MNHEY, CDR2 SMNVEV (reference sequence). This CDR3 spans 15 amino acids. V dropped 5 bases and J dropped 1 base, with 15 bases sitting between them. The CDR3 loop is CASSPLEGPSYEQYF. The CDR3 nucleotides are TGTGCCAGCAGTCCCCTAGAGGGCCCGTCCTACGAGCAGTACTTC.

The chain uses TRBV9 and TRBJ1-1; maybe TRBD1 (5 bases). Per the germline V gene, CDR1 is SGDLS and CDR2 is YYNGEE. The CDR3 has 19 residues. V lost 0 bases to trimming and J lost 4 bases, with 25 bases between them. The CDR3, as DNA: TGTGCCAGCAGCGTAGGGGCTCGGGGTCACACATCAGGGTCCACTGAAGCTTTCTTT. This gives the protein CASSVGARGHTSGSTEAFF. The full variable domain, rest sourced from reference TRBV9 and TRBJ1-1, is DSGVTQTPKHLITATGQRVTLRCSPRSGDLSVYWYQQSLDQGLQFLIQYYNGEERAKGNILERFSAQQFPDLHSELNLSSLELGDSALYFCASSVGARGHTSGSTEAFFGQGTRLTVV.

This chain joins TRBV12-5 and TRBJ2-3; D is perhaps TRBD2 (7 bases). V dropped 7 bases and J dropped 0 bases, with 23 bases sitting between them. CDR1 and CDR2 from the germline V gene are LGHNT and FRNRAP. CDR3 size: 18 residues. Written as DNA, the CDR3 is TGTGCTAGTGCCGGCGGGGGCGTTGCGACGCCTAGCACAGATACGCAGTATTTT. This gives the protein CASAGGGVATPSTDTQYF.

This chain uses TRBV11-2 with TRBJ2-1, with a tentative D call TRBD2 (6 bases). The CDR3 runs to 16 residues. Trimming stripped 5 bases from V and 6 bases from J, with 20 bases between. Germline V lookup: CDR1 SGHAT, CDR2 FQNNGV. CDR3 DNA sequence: TGTGCCAGCAGCGCCGGGGAGGCCCTTATAGGCAATGAGCAGTTCTTC. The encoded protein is CASSAGEALIGNEQFF.

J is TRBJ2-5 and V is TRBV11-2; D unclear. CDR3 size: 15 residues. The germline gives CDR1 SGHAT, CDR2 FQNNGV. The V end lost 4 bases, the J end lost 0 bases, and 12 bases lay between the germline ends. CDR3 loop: CASSSDALNQETQYF. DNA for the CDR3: TGTGCCAGCAGCTCAGACGCACTGAACCAAGAGACCCAGTACTTC.

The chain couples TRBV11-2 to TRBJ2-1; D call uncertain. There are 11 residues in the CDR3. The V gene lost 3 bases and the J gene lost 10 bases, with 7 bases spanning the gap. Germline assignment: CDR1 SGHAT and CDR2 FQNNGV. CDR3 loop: CASSFRREQFF. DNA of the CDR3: TGTGCCAGCAGCTTTCGGCGGGAGCAGTTCTTC.

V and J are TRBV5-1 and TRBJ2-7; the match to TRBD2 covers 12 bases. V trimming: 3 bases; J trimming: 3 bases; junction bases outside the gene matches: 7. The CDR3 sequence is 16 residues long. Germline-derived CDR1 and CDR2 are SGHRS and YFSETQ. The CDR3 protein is CASSSTLAGGFYEQYF. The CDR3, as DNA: TGCGCCAGCAGCTCCACTCTAGCGGGAGGGTTCTACGAGCAGTACTTC.

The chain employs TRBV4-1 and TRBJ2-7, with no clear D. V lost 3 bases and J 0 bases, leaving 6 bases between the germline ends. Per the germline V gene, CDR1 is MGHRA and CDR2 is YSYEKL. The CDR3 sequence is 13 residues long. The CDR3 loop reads CASSHRASYEQYF. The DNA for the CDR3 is TGCGCCAGCAGCCATAGAGCCTCCTACGAGCAGTACTTC.

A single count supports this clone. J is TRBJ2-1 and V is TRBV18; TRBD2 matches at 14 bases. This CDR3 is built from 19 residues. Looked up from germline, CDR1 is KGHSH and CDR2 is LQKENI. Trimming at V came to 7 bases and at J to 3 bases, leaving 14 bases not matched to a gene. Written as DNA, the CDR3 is TGTGCCAGCTTCGCCGGGACTAGCGGGAGCTGGGGGATCTACAATGAGCAGTTCTTC. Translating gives CASFAGTSGSWGIYNEQFF.

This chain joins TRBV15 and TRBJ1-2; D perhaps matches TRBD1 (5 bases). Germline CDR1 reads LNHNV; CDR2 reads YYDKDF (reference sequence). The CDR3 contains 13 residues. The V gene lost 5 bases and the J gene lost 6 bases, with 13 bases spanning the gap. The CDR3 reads CATSDGWGDGYTF. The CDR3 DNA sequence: TGTGCCACCAGCGACGGGTGGGGCGATGGCTACACCTTC.

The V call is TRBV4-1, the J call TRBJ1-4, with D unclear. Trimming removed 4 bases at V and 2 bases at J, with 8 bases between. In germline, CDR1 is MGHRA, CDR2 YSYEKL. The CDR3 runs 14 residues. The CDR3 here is CASSLVGTNEKLFF. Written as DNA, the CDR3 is TGCGCCAGCAGCCTTGTTGGCACTAATGAAAAACTGTTTTTT.

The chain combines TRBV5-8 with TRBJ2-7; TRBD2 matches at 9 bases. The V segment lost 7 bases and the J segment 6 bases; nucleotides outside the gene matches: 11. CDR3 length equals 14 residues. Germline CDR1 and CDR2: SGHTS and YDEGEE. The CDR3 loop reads CASLPSGTLFEQYF. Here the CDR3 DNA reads TGTGCCAGCCTACCTAGCGGGACTCTCTTCGAGCAGTACTTC.

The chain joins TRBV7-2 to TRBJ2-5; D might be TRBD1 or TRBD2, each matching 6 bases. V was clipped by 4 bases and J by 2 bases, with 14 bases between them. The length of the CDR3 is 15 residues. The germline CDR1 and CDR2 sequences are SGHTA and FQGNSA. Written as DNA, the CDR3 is TGTGCCAGCAGCTCCAGAGGGGGGCGGCAAGAGACCCAGTACTTC. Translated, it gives CASSSRGGRQETQYF.

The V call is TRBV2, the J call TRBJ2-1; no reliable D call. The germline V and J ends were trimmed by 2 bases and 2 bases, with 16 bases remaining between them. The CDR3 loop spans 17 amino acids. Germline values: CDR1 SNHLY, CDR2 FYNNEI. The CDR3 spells CASSELDLGITYNEQFF. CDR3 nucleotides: TGTGCCAGCAGTGAATTGGACCTCGGAATCACCTACAATGAGCAGTTCTTC.

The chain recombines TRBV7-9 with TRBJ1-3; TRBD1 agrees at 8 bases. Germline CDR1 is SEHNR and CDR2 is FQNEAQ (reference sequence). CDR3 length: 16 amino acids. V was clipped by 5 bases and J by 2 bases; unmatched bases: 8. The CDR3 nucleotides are TGTGCCAGCAGCCAAGGACAGGGTTATGCTGGAAACACCATATATTTT. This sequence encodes CASSQGQGYAGNTIYF.

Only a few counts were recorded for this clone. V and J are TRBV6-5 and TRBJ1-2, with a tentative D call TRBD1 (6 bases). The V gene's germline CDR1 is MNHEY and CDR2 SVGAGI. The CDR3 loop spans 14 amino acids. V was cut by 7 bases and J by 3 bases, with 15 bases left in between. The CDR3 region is CASTHSEGDYGYTF. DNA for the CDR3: TGTGCCAGCACCCACAGCGAGGGGGACTATGGCTACACCTTC.

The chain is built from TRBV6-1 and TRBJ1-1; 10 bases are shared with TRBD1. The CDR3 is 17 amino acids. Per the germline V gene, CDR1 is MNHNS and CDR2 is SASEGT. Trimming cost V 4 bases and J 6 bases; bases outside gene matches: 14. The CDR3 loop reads CASSAQKLRDRGSEAFF. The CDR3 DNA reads TGTGCCAGCAGTGCCCAAAAACTTCGGGACAGGGGATCTGAAGCTTTCTTT.

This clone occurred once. CDR3 region: CASSSRGLAVTDTQYF. CDR3 nucleotide sequence: TGTGCCAGCAGCTCGCGGGGACTAGCGGTCACAGATACGCAGTATTTT. The chain carries TRBV14 and TRBJ2-3; 11 nucleotides line up with TRBD2. Germline CDR1 reads SGHDN; CDR2 reads FVKESK. This CDR3 spans 16 amino acids. V gave up 5 bases and J gave up 2 bases; unmatched junction bases: 6.